Shown below are 19 T cell receptor beta chains from a single sample sequenced in a study of T-cell memory formation after mild COVID-19. From the 5' RACE reads, TCRdb called clonotypes with MiXCR, one entry per CDR3 protein. The sample holds 470,000 or so distinct CDR3 sequences, about 20% seen once. The source material was PBMCs or a T cell subset sorted from them (not recorded which). These TCRs come from an adult woman who had mild COVID-19 (a few samples of this study predate the infection). Cell type and time point are not known.

This clonotype appeared a few times. This chain joins TRBV7-9 and TRBJ1-2, with D uncertain. The V gene lost 3 bases and the J gene lost 7 bases, with 9 bases spanning the gap. This CDR3 spans 12 amino acids. Germline V gene sequence: CDR1 SEHNR, CDR2 FQNEAQ (reference sequence). The CDR3 protein is CASSFQQSGYTF. The DNA of the CDR3 is TGTGCCAGCAGCTTTCAGCAGTCTGGCTACACCTTC.

The chain combines TRBV29-1 with TRBJ2-3, with D hard to call. Trimming shortened V by 0 bases and J by 0 bases, and 13 bases separated the two germline ends. The CDR3 consists of 16 residues. The V gene's germline CDR1 is SQVTM and CDR2 ANQGSEA. The CDR3 reads CSVEEGTWASTDTQYF. The CDR3 bases are TGCAGCGTTGAAGAGGGCACATGGGCGAGCACAGATACGCAGTATTTT.

This rearrangement joins TRBV18 to TRBJ1-1; D uncertain. This CDR3 is built from 11 residues. CDR1 KGHSH and CDR2 LQKENI come from the germline V gene. V was cut by 1 base and J by 8 bases, with 5 bases left in between. The chain's CDR3 is CASSPQQEAFF. The CDR3 coding sequence is TGTGCCAGCTCACCACAACAGGAAGCTTTCTTT.

V and J are TRBV6-6 and TRBJ2-7; 10 bases agree with TRBD1. The trim removed 7 bases at V and 3 bases at J, leaving 9 bases unmatched. Looked up from germline, CDR1 is MNHNY and CDR2 is SVGAGI (reference sequence). There are 15 residues in the CDR3. CDR3 protein: CASNPTGTGDYEQYF. The CDR3 DNA sequence: TGTGCCAGCAACCCTACGGGGACAGGGGACTACGAGCAGTACTTC.

This clonotype was seen more than once but under ten times. The J gene is TRBJ2-7, the V gene TRBV11-2; no reliable D call. Germline CDR1 reads SGHAT; CDR2 reads FQNNGV. V lost 2 bases, J lost 7 bases, and 6 bases lay in between. This CDR3 region has 11 residues. CDR3 in amino acids: CASSLWKEQYF. In nucleotides, the CDR3 is TGTGCCAGCAGCTTATGGAAGGAGCAGTACTTC.

This clonotype was seen more than once but under ten times. V and J are TRBV20-1 and TRBJ2-1; 10 bases map to TRBD2. Germline assignment: CDR1 DFQATT and CDR2 SNEGSKA (reference sequence). V lost 1 base and J lost 8; bases outside the gene matches: 8. This CDR3 comprises 15 residues. DNA of the CDR3: TGCAGTGCTAGAGTCGTGGCTAGCGGGAGCTATGAGCAGTTCTTC. Translated, it gives CSARVVASGSYEQFF.

This sequence joins TRBV20-1 and TRBJ2-7; 7 bases line up with TRBD2. Per the germline V gene, CDR1 is DFQATT and CDR2 is SNEGSKA (reference sequence). CDR3 size: 13 residues. V shed 6 bases, J shed 0 bases, and the junction held 5 bases outside the gene matches. The CDR3 loop reads CSAHRDYSYEQYF. Here the CDR3 DNA reads TGCAGTGCGCACCGGGACTACTCCTACGAGCAGTACTTC.

The chain joins TRBV24-1 to TRBJ2-1; the D is unclear. CDR1 is KGHDR, CDR2 SFDVKD, per germline. This CDR3 has 13 residues. V lost 4 bases, J lost 3 bases, and 6 bases lay in between. CDR3 protein: CATSEGDYNEQFF. DNA of the CDR3: TGTGCCACCAGTGAAGGAGACTACAATGAGCAGTTCTTC.

This clonotype has more than one count but fewer than ten. The gene calls are TRBV7-6 and TRBJ2-3; D perhaps matches TRBD1 (6 bases). Trimming took 5 bases from V and 1 from J, leaving 13 bases between them. This CDR3 is built from 15 residues. The germline V gene has CDR1 SGHVS and CDR2 FNYEAQ. The CDR3 coding sequence is TGTGCCAGCAGCCGGACAGCCTCTGGCACAGATACGCAGTATTTT. Protein sequence: CASSRTASGTDTQYF.

The chain has TRBV18 and TRBJ2-7; 7 nucleotides agree with TRBD1. Unmatched junction bases numbered 5, after V lost 4 bases and J lost 5 bases. This CDR3 comprises 13 residues. Germline CDR1 KGHSH, CDR2 LQKENI. The DNA of the CDR3 is TGTGCCAGCTCACAAACCAGGGGGAACGAGCAGTACTTC. Amino acid sequence: CASSQTRGNEQYF.

This clonotype was seen more than once but under ten times. The gene calls are TRBV4-1 and TRBJ1-2; 7 bases fit TRBD1. Germline CDR1 and CDR2: MGHRA and YSYEKL. The CDR3 covers 15 residues. V was pared by 3 bases and J by 3 bases, with 7 bases of the junction left unmatched. The CDR3 DNA reads TGCGCCAGCAGCCACTGGTCAGGGGGAGACTATGGCTACACCTTC. Translated, it gives CASSHWSGGDYGYTF.

This clonotype came up many times. The chain is built from TRBV24-1 and TRBJ2-2; D possibly corresponds to TRBD2 (5 bases). This CDR3 region has 13 residues. Germline loops: CDR1 KGHDR, CDR2 SFDVKD. Deletions cut 8 bases from V and 7 bases from J, with 13 bases between. CDR3 sequence reads: CATMEEWGGELFF. The DNA of the CDR3 is TGTGCCACCATGGAGGAATGGGGCGGGGAGCTGTTTTTT.

The chain carries TRBV3-1 and TRBJ2-3; D gene unclear. Germline CDR1 LGHDT, CDR2 YNNKEL (reference sequence). CDR3 length: 13 amino acids. The V end was cut by 7 bases, the J end by 2 bases, with 10 bases between. CDR3 amino acids: CASTRHATDTQYF. CDR3 coding DNA: TGTGCCAGCACCCGGCATGCCACAGATACGCAGTATTTT.

This clonotype has ten or more counts. The rearrangement links TRBV11-2 to TRBJ1-1; possibly TRBD1 for D (6 bases). The CDR3 is 12 residues long. Germline CDR1 SGHAT, CDR2 FQNNGV. V was pared by 3 bases and J by 8 bases, with 10 bases between. The CDR3 protein is CASSFSDREAFF. The CDR3 region has the DNA TGTGCCAGCAGCTTCAGTGACAGGGAAGCTTTCTTT.

This clonotype was seen more than once but under ten times. The rearrangement joins TRBV12-3 or TRBV12-4 to TRBJ1-6; the D gene is possibly TRBD1 (5 bases). This CDR3 is 20 amino acids long. V was clipped by 3 bases and J by 8 bases, with 29 bases between them. The CDR3 bases are TGTGCCAGCAGTTTCCGTAGCAGGGCGCGTCGCCGGGTGACGGATTCACCCCTCCACTTT. The encoded protein is CASSFRSRARRRVTDSPLHF.

The table lists this clonotype with a few counts. J is TRBJ2-1 and V is TRBV24-1; TRBD2 agrees at 7 bases. V lost 5 bases to trimming and J lost 0 bases; unmatched junction nucleotides: 9. This CDR3 is 17 amino acids long. Germline lookup yields CDR1 KGHDR and CDR2 SFDVKD. CDR3: CATSGGSSGRSYNEQFF. The CDR3 DNA reads as TGTGCCACCAGTGGGGGCTCTAGCGGCCGCTCCTACAATGAGCAGTTCTTC.

The chain employs TRBV11-2 and TRBJ1-1; 8 bases agree with TRBD1. The V gene end was trimmed by 1 base and the J gene end by 0 bases; junction bases not matched to a gene: 7. The CDR3 sequence is 17 residues long. Germline V gene sequence: CDR1 SGHAT, CDR2 FQNNGV. The CDR3 DNA is TGTGCCAGCAGCTTAGCCAGGGGGCAATCTGTGAACACTGAAGCTTTCTTT. Translation: CASSLARGQSVNTEAFF.

About this clonotype itself: Mismatch with germline at one junction end may stem from a read error. The rearrangement links TRBV7-7 to TRBJ2-1; TRBD2 might be the D (6 bases). CDR3 length: 13 residues. The germline CDR1 and CDR2 sequences are SSHAT and FNYEAQ (reference sequence). The CDR3 loop reads CASSLALAGRLTF. The CDR3 bases are TGTGCCAGCAGCTTAGCGCTGGCGGGGAGACTAACCTTC. Based on the CDR3 plus reference TRBV7-7 and TRBJ2-1, the full variable domain is GAGVSQSPRYKVTKRGQDVTLRCDPISSHATLYWYQQALGQGPEFLTYFNYEAQPDKSGLPSDRFSAERPEGSISTLTIQRTEQRDSAMYRCASSLALAGRLTFGPGTRLTVL.

This clonotype was observed a handful of times. The J gene is TRBJ2-3, the V gene TRBV20-1, with 8 bases fitting TRBD2. Germline V gives CDR1 DFQATT, CDR2 SNEGSKA (reference sequence). This CDR3 contains 15 residues. V trimming: 6 bases; J trimming: 0 bases; junction bases outside the gene matches: 8. The CDR3 reads CSASREGDSTDTQYF. CDR3 DNA: TGCAGTGCCTCACGGGAGGGAGATAGCACAGATACGCAGTATTTT.